This T cell receptor (beta chain) is from a study of Ad26.COV2.S vaccination and SARS-CoV-2 variants. General study findings and limits: Following vaccination, spike-specific CD8+ and CD4+ T cell responses reportedly exhibited substantial breadth.

Germline V gene sequence: CDR1 KGHDR, CDR2 SFDVKD. This CDR3 contains 13 residues. Concerning this clone: Its cognate antigen is unknown. At one boundary the junction diverges from the germline segment, which might be a read error.

Treatment here: some 20 received Ad26.COV2.S at low or high dose, single or two shots; 5 received placebo; per-sample allocation not given. It was on day 63 after the first vaccine or placebo injection that samples were taken. Assay used: immunoSEQ multiplex PCR; TCRdb lists only in-frame clones, some missing. The sample lists more than 300,000 clones, approximately 86% seen once, with roughly 2% in the top ten. The sequencing used peripheral blood, collected in a trial of Ad26.COV2.S vaccine versus placebo. The sequence derives from a person between 18 and 59 years old who received the Ad26.COV2.S COVID-19 vaccine or a placebo. The V gene is TRBV24-1, the J gene TRBJ2-5; D uncertain. CDR3 region: CATSDPGQGTQYF. Here the CDR3 DNA reads TGTGCCACCAGTGACCCCGGGCAAGGGACCCAGTACTTC.